This TCR beta chain was identified during a study of cytotoxic CD8 clonotypes in ibrutinib-treated CLL. Study-wide context: Investigators reported some 25 partial and 2 complete responses; after median approximately 63 months, about 15 patients remained remitted and 12 progressed. Samples averaged roughly 280,000 productive templates and 94,082 productive rearrangements.

V was shortened by 4 bases and J by 0 bases, with 8 bases between the two germline ends. The CDR3 sequence is 13 residues long. Germline CDR1 reads SGHRS; CDR2 reads YFSETQ. Clones were sequenced by immunoSEQ multiplex PCR, and TCRdb holds only the in-frame ones, with some missing. Of approximately 340,000 clones in the sample, over 60% were seen once. This clone was detected only a few times. The antigen is unknown. This CDR3 is also generated by other DNA sequences in the sample. TCR beta library input comprised roughly 2 micrograms of genomic DNA from cryopreserved PBMCs. Whole-study findings and limits: Baseline levels were approached again at progression, after clonality had risen at ibrutinib response.

The sample in question was PBMCs, obtained after 36 months of ibrutinib treatment. The V and J genes are TRBV5-1 and TRBJ2-7; D possibly corresponds to TRBD2 (6 bases). This receptor was obtained from a human donor with chronic lymphocytic leukemia. The CDR3 loop is CASSGDSSYEQYF. CDR3 nucleotide sequence: TGCGCCAGCAGCGGGGACTCCTCCTACGAGCAGTACTTC.